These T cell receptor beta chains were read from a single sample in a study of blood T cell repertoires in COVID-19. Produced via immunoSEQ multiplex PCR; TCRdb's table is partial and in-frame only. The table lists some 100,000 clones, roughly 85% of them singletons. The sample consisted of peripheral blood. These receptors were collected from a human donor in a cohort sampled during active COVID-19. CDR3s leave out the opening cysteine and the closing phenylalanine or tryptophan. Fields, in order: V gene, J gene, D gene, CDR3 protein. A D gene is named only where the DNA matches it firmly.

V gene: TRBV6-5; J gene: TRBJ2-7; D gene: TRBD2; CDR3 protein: ASILAGANEQY
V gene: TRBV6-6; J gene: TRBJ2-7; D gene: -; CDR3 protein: ASSSAALPYEQY
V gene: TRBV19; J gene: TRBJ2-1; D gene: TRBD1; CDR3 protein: ASSATGTGLENEQF
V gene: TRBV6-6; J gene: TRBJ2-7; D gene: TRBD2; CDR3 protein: ASSLAGGYEQY
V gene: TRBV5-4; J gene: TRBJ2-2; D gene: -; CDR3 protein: ASSLRRGGFLTGELF
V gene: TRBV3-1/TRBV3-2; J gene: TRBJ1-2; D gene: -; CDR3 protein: ASSLSSPGLGLYGYT
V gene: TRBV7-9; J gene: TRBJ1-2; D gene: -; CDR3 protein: ASSLAGTPEGYT
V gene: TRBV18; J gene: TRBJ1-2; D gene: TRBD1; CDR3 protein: ASSPDRTGANYGYT
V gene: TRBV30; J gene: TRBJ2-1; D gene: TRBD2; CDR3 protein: AWSVGGTTNEQF
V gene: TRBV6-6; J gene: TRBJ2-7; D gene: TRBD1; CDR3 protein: ASRLTGADEQY
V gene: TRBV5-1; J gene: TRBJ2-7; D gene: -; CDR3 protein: ASSLGPNYEQY
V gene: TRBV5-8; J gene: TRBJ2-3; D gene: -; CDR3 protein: ASSSLRGRTDTQY
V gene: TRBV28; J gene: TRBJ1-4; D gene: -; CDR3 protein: ASSLDTARREKLF
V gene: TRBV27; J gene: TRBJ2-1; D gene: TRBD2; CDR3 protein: ASTPPSGGYNEQF
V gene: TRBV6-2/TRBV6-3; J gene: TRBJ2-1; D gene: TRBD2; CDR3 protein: ASSYSPLSGIYNEQF
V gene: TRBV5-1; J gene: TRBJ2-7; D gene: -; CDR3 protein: ASSREAEPVYEQY
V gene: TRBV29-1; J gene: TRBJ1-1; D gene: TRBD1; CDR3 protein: TIPGQGYTEAF